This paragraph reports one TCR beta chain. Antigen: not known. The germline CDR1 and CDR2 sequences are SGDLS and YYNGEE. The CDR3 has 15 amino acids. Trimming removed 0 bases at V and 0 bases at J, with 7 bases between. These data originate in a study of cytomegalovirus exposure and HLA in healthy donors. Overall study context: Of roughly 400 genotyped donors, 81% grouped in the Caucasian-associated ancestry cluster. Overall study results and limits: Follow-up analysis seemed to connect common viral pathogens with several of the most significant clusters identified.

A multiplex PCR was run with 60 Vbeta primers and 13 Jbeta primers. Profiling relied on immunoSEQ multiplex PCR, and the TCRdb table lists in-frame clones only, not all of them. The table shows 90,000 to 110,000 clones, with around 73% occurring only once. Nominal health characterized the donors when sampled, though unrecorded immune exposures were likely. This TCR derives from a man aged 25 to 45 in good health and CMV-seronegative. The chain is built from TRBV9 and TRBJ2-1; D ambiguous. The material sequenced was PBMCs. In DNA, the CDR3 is TGTGCCAGCAGCGTAGCTGTGAGCTCCTACAATGAGCAGTTCTTC. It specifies CASSVAVSSYNEQFF.